This T cell receptor (beta chain) comes out of a study of OX40 agonist ivuxolimab in advanced cancers. Measured with immunoSEQ multiplex PCR; TCRdb has only the in-frame clones, and not every one. The sample lists 75,000 to 90,000 clones, roughly 90% occurring once. Trimming at V came to 6 bases and at J to 0 bases, leaving 3 bases not matched to a gene. The CDR3 extends over 16 amino acids. Germline V gene data show CDR1 as MGHRA and CDR2 as YSYEKL. Here the sequenced sample was CD4+ or CD8+ T cells sorted from blood, taken in a trial of the OX40 agonist ivuxolimab. This TCR was sampled from an adult with an advanced solid tumor such as melanoma, head and neck, liver or kidney cancer. The chain uses TRBV4-1 and TRBJ2-2; 11 nucleotides line up with TRBD2. The CDR3 region has the DNA TGCGCCAGCAGTACTAGCGGGAGCGCGAACACCGGGGAGCTGTTTTTT. Its translation: CASSTSGSANTGELFF.